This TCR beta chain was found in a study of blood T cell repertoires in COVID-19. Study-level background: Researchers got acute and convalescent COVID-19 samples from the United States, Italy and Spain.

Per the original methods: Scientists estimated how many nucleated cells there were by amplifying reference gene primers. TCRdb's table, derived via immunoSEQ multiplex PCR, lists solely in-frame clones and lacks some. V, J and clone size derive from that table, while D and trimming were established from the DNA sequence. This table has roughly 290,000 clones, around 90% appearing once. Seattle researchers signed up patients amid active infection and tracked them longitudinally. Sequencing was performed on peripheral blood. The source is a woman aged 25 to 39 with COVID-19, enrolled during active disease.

The CDR3: CAWSGGTVNTEAFF. The CDR3 DNA is TGTGCCTGGAGTGGGGGGACAGTGAACACTGAAGCTTTCTTT. V gene TRBV30 combines with J gene TRBJ1-1; 7 bases fit TRBD1. V lost 1 base, J lost 0 bases, and 2 bases stayed unmatched. CDR1 GTSNPN and CDR2 SVGIG come from the germline V gene (reference sequence). The length of the CDR3 is 14 residues.